The 31 T cell receptor beta chains below come from one sample, sequenced in a study of T-cell reconstitution after alpha-beta-depleted transplantation in children. Preparation of the TCRbeta library was carried out with unique molecular identifiers. TCRdb re-derived calls from the PCR reads in MiXCR, one entry per CDR3 protein. Of about 410,000 distinct CDR3 sequences in the sample, just over 20% were seen once. The sequencing here drew on PBMCs from the stem cell graft donor, taken from the stem cell graft. These receptors originate from a human donor who donated a stem cell graft to a child with acute myeloid leukemia.

Many counts were recorded for this clonotype. The chain links TRBV12-3 or TRBV12-4 to TRBJ2-1; 7 bases are a match to TRBD2. The CDR3 sequence is 15 residues long. Trimming at V came to 7 bases and at J to 6 bases, leaving 12 bases not matched to a gene. The CDR3 sequence: CASTSWEGSGNEQFF. CDR3 DNA sequence: TGTGCCAGCACATCCTGGGAGGGTTCGGGCAATGAGCAGTTCTTC.

This clonotype came up a few times. The V call is TRBV4-3, the J call TRBJ2-1, with no clear D. Looked up from germline, CDR1 is LGHNA and CDR2 is YSLEER. With 1 base removed from V and 8 bases from J, the gap between germline ends came to 9 bases. The CDR3 covers 13 residues. The CDR3 DNA reads as TGCGCCAGCAGCCAAGTCGTTGGGTATGAGCAGTTCTTC. Translating it yields CASSQVVGYEQFF.

In regard to this clonotype: A much larger clone differs by one base, so this may be a read error. The CDR3 does not close with the conserved phenylalanine or tryptophan, likely indicating a read error. This chain links TRBV20-1 with TRBJ2-1; no firm D call. The germline V gene has CDR1 DFQATT and CDR2 SNEGSKA (reference sequence). V lost 5 bases to trimming and J lost 4 bases, with 12 bases between them. CDR3 length equals 13 residues. CDR3 sequence: CSAYPTFYNEQFY. The DNA for the CDR3 is TGCAGTGCTTACCCGACTTTTTACAATGAGCAGTTCTAC.

This clonotype has a count of ten or more. This chain uses TRBV20-1 with TRBJ2-3; D is unresolved. Between the trimmed V and J ends, which lost 6 bases and 2 bases, there was a span of 9 bases. The CDR3 covers 12 residues. Germline assignment: CDR1 DFQATT and CDR2 SNEGSKA (reference sequence). The CDR3 nucleotides read TGCAGTGCCAGCACCGACACAGATACGCAGTATTTT. It codes for CSASTDTDTQYF.

In its sample, this clonotype was seen many times. V usage is TRBV20-1 and J usage is TRBJ2-7; maybe TRBD1 (7 bases). V shed 3 bases and J shed 6 bases, with 21 bases lying between them. Per germline, CDR1 DFQATT and CDR2 SNEGSKA (reference sequence). This CDR3 contains 15 residues. CDR3 DNA: TGCAGTGCTAGCGTAAAGACAGGGACTTTACCCGAGCAGTACTTC. Translating gives CSASVKTGTLPEQYF.

This clonotype was counted ten times or more. The chain couples TRBV20-1 to TRBJ2-1; 9 nucleotides agree with TRBD2. Germline CDR1 DFQATT, CDR2 SNEGSKA (reference sequence). The CDR3 covers 14 residues. Trimming took 5 bases from V and 5 from J; bases not matched to a gene: 7. The CDR3 here is CSAGAGGRNNEQFF. Written as DNA, the CDR3 is TGCAGTGCTGGAGCGGGAGGTCGTAACAATGAGCAGTTCTTC.

This clonotype was detected only a few times. The chain uses TRBV12-3 or TRBV12-4 and TRBJ2-7; 10 nucleotides match TRBD2. This CDR3 is 14 amino acids long. Trimming cost V 4 bases and J 3 bases; bases outside gene matches: 3. CDR3: CASSSLAGGYEQYF. In DNA form, the CDR3 reads TGTGCCAGCAGTTCATTAGCGGGAGGCTACGAGCAGTACTTC.

The rearrangement uses TRBV20-1 and TRBJ2-7; 15 nucleotides match TRBD2. This CDR3 has 15 amino acids. V shed 0 bases, J shed 6 bases, and the junction held 3 bases outside the gene matches. Looked up from germline, CDR1 is DFQATT and CDR2 is SNEGSKA (reference sequence). The CDR3 DNA follows: TGCAGTGCTAGAGAAAGGACTAGCGGGAGGGGCGAGCAGTACTTC. This translates into CSARERTSGRGEQYF.

This clonotype was counted only a few times. This chain joins TRBV4-1 and TRBJ2-1, with 11 bases fitting TRBD1. The V segment lost 5 bases and the J segment 7 bases; nucleotides outside the gene matches: 7. This CDR3 is built from 15 residues. Germline assignment: CDR1 MGHRA and CDR2 YSYEKL. The CDR3 DNA is TGCGCCAGCAGCGGCGGACAGGGGGCGCGGAATGAGCAGTTCTTC. Translated, it gives CASSGGQGARNEQFF.

This clonotype came up many times. This chain uses TRBV29-1 with TRBJ2-1; no clear D gene. With 0 bases removed from V and 4 bases from J, the gap between germline ends came to 13 bases. Per germline, CDR1 SQVTM and CDR2 ANQGSEA. The CDR3 spans 15 residues. The CDR3 spells CSVEEGRSLYNEQFF. DNA for the CDR3: TGCAGCGTTGAAGAGGGCAGATCTCTTTACAATGAGCAGTTCTTC.

This chain connects TRBV13 to TRBJ2-1, with a tentative D call TRBD2 (6 bases). CDR1 and CDR2 from the germline V gene are PRHDT and FYEKMQ (reference sequence). V lost 0 bases to trimming and J lost 7 bases, with 10 bases between them. The CDR3 has 14 residues. The CDR3 loop reads CASSLGRRGNEQFF. The CDR3 DNA reads as TGTGCCAGCAGCTTAGGGCGGAGGGGTAATGAGCAGTTCTTC.

This clonotype was recorded at least ten times. The chain employs TRBV7-2 and TRBJ2-1; 8 bases agree with TRBD2. With 3 bases clipped from V and 9 bases from J, the junction kept 10 bases outside the gene matches. The CDR3 loop spans 15 amino acids. CDR1 and CDR2 (germline): SGHTA, FQGNSA. The CDR3 DNA reads as TGTGCCAGCAGCTTTGGAACTAGCGGACTCGGTGAGCAGTTCTTC. Amino acid sequence: CASSFGTSGLGEQFF.

The chain uses TRBV24-1 and TRBJ2-7, with 10 bases that match TRBD1. The CDR3 is 17 residues long. Germline CDR1 reads KGHDR; CDR2 reads SFDVKD. V trimming: 4 bases; J trimming: 1 base; junction bases outside the gene matches: 9. CDR3 in DNA: TGTGCCACCAGTGACTCCGGGACAGGGGTAACATCCTACGAGCAGTACTTC. Protein: CATSDSGTGVTSYEQYF.

This clonotype has ten or more counts. The chain carries TRBV15 and TRBJ2-7, with D unresolved. The germline gives CDR1 LNHNV, CDR2 YYDKDF (reference sequence). The CDR3 is 13 residues long. The ends were cut back, 0 bases at V and 4 bases at J, with 7 bases in the middle. CDR3 region: CATSRDPGYEQYF. DNA of the CDR3: TGTGCCACCAGCAGAGATCCGGGTTACGAGCAGTACTTC.

This clonotype showed up just a few times. Here the CDR3 reads CASSLQQNTGELFF. DNA for the CDR3: TGTGCCAGCAGCTTACAACAGAACACCGGGGAGCTGTTTTTT. The rearrangement joins TRBV7-9 to TRBJ2-2; D gene uncertain. Germline values: CDR1 SEHNR, CDR2 FQNEAQ (reference sequence). V was trimmed by 2 bases and J by 1 base, leaving 5 bases between them. This CDR3 comprises 14 residues.

The chain recombines TRBV7-6 with TRBJ2-3, with D maybe TRBD2 (6 bases). The CDR3 consists of 13 residues. Germline values: CDR1 SGHVS, CDR2 FNYEAQ. V was clipped by 2 bases and J by 6 bases, with 9 bases between them. CDR3 residues: CASSLRDSDTQYF. CDR3 DNA sequence: TGTGCCAGCAGCTTACGGGACTCCGATACGCAGTATTTT.

In this sample, this clonotype turned up a few times. The chain uses TRBV20-1 and TRBJ1-2; D unresolved. Germline CDR1 is DFQATT and CDR2 is SNEGSKA (reference sequence). The V gene lost 3 bases and the J gene lost 7 bases, with 15 bases spanning the gap. The CDR3 totals 13 residues. The chain's CDR3 is CSASQPDGVGYTF. CDR3 sequence (DNA): TGCAGTGCTAGTCAACCGGACGGTGTTGGCTACACCTTC.

The table lists this clonotype with a few counts. The gene calls are TRBV4-3 and TRBJ2-4, with 8 positions matching TRBD1. The J segment lost 6 bases and the V segment lost 0 bases, leaving 4 bases of the junction unmatched. The CDR3 covers 15 residues. Per germline, CDR1 LGHNA and CDR2 YSLEER. The CDR3 is CASSQEARGLNIQYF. In DNA, the CDR3 is TGCGCCAGCAGCCAAGAGGCCAGGGGGCTAAACATTCAGTACTTC.

This clonotype has at least ten counts. This rearrangement joins TRBV30 to TRBJ1-5; D is perhaps TRBD1 (5 bases). The CDR3 runs 15 residues. Trimming shortened V by 4 bases and J by 4 bases, and 17 bases separated the two germline ends. CDR1 GTSNPN and CDR2 SVGIG come from the germline V gene (reference sequence). The CDR3 DNA reads TGTGCCTGGACCGCAACGGGACGGGGAAATCAGCCCCAGCATTTT. Translating it yields CAWTATGRGNQPQHF.

In its sample, this clonotype was seen many times. The chain links TRBV10-3 to TRBJ2-7; D is perhaps TRBD1 or TRBD2 (5 bases each). Per germline, CDR1 ENHRY and CDR2 SYGVKD. Trimming took off 3 bases at V and 6 bases at J, with 15 bases between the two ends. The length of the CDR3 is 14 residues. The CDR3 DNA reads as TGTGCCATCAGTGACCCCCGTTGGGGGAGCGAGCAGTACTTC. This sequence encodes CAISDPRWGSEQYF.

The rearrangement links TRBV5-1 to TRBJ2-1; maybe TRBD2 (5 bases). The CDR3 has 15 amino acids. Trimming took off 4 bases at V and 0 bases at J, with 11 bases between the two ends. The germline V gene has CDR1 SGHRS and CDR2 YFSETQ. The CDR3 nucleotides are TGCGCCAGCAGCACCTCTAGCTCCTCCTACAATGAGCAGTTCTTC. Translation: CASSTSSSSYNEQFF. Full variable domain (outside the CDR3, taken from reference TRBV5-1 and TRBJ2-1): KAGVTQTPRYLIKTRGQQVTLSCSPISGHRSVSWYQQTPGQGLQFLFEYFSETQRNKGNFPGRFSGRQFSNSRSEMNVSTLELGDSALYLCASSTSSSSYNEQFFGPGTRLTVL.

At least ten counts were recorded for this clonotype. V gene TRBV4-2 combines with J gene TRBJ2-7, with a weak D call TRBD2 (6 bases). CDR3 length equals 18 residues. V shed 3 bases and J shed 4 bases, with 25 bases lying between them. Germline V gene data show CDR1 as LGHNA and CDR2 as YNFKEQ. The CDR3 loop reads CASSQVTRGTQPLYEQYF. The CDR3 DNA reads TGTGCCAGCAGCCAGGTCACACGCGGGACCCAACCTTTGTACGAGCAGTACTTC.

In this sample, this clonotype turned up many times. This sequence joins TRBV6-5 and TRBJ2-1; a possible D gene is TRBD1 (6 bases). The germline V and J ends were trimmed by 3 bases and 3 bases, with 9 bases remaining between them. The CDR3 spans 14 residues. CDR1 MNHEY and CDR2 SVGAGI come from the germline V gene. The CDR3 loop is CASSYGGHYNEQFF. CDR3 nucleotide sequence: TGTGCCAGCAGTTATGGGGGACACTACAATGAGCAGTTCTTC.

This clonotype came up a few times. This chain uses TRBV5-1 with TRBJ2-7, with 9 positions matching TRBD1. The germline V gene encodes CDR1 SGHRS and CDR2 YFSETQ. With 3 bases clipped from V and 5 bases from J, the junction kept 6 bases outside the gene matches. The CDR3 is made up of 14 amino acids. CDR3 nucleotides: TGCGCCAGCAGCTCCGGGACAGGGAACCACGAGCAGTACTTC. Its protein product is CASSSGTGNHEQYF.

This clonotype was counted ten times or more. The CDR3 coding sequence is TGCAGCGTTGAATTGTGGGAGGACGACTACGAGCAGTACTTC. Translating it yields CSVELWEDDYEQYF. This chain links TRBV29-1 with TRBJ2-7; TRBD2 might be the D (6 bases). V lost 2 bases, J lost 3 bases, and 14 bases lay in between. Germline CDR1 SQVTM, CDR2 ANQGSEA. This CDR3 is built from 14 residues.

The chain employs TRBV27 and TRBJ1-1, with TRBD1 identical over 8 bases. This CDR3 comprises 14 residues. In germline, CDR1 is MNHEY, CDR2 SMNVEV (reference sequence). Losses at the gene ends were 6 bases for V and 4 bases for J; bases not matched to a gene: 7. The CDR3 DNA reads as TGTGCCAGCAGATCAGGGGGCAGGTTCACTGAAGCTTTCTTT. Its protein is CASRSGGRFTEAFF.

V gene TRBV28 combines with J gene TRBJ1-2; no clear D. Trimming removed 2 bases at V and 3 bases at J, with 13 bases between. The length of the CDR3 is 15 residues. Germline loops: CDR1 MDHEN, CDR2 SYDVKM. The CDR3 reads CASSLQQLGYYGYTF. The CDR3 DNA reads as TGTGCCAGCAGTTTACAACAGCTCGGGTACTATGGCTACACCTTC.

The V gene is TRBV27, the J gene TRBJ2-7; TRBD2 matches at 10 bases. After removal of 3 bases from V and 4 bases from J, the junction contained 6 bases not matched to a gene. The CDR3 has 15 residues. Germline-derived CDR1 and CDR2 are MNHEY and SMNVEV (reference sequence). The CDR3, as DNA: TGTGCCAGCAGTTTCCAGCCTAGCGGGAGTTACGAGCAGTACTTC. Protein product: CASSFQPSGSYEQYF.

V and J are TRBV20-1 and TRBJ2-5, with TRBD1 as a possible D gene (6 bases). The germline CDR1 and CDR2 sequences are DFQATT and SNEGSKA (reference sequence). CDR3 length equals 15 residues. The ends were cut back, 3 bases at V and 5 bases at J, with 19 bases in the middle. CDR3 nucleotide sequence: TGCAGTGCTAGGGTTCCGGACAGACCCCGGGAGACCCAGTACTTC. It encodes CSARVPDRPRETQYF.

The chain carries TRBV29-1 and TRBJ2-1, with D unclear. The CDR3 sequence is 12 residues long. CDR1 is SQVTM and CDR2 is ANQGSEA in the germline V gene. V was pared by 6 bases and J by 7 bases, with 13 bases between. For the CDR3, the DNA is TGCAGCGTGAAGCCCCCATGGAATGAGCAGTTCTTC. Its protein is CSVKPPWNEQFF.

CDR3 sequence: CAISVTGTGANVLTF. CDR3 DNA sequence: TGTGCCATCAGTGTAACAGGGACTGGGGCCAACGTCCTGACTTTC. The rearrangement uses TRBV10-3 and TRBJ2-6; D is possibly TRBD1 (6 bases). CDR1 is ENHRY, CDR2 SYGVKD, per germline. The CDR3 covers 15 residues. V lost 4 bases and J 2 bases, leaving 9 bases between the germline ends.